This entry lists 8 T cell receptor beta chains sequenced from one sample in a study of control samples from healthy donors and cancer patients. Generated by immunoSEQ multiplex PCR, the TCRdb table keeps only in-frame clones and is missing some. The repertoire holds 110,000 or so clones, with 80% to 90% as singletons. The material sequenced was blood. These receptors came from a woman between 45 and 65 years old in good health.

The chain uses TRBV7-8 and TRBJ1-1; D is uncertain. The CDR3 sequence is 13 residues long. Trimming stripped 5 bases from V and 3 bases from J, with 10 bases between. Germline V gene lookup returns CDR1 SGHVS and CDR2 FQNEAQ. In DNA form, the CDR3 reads TGTGCCAGCAGCCCCGGATATGACACTGAAGCTTTCTTT. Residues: CASSPGYDTEAFF.

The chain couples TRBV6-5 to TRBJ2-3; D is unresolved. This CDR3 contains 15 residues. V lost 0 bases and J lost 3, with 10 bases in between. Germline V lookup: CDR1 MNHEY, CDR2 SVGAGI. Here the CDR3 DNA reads TGTGCCAGCAGTTACTCGAATGCCAGGACAGATACGCAGTATTTT. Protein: CASSYSNARTDTQYF.

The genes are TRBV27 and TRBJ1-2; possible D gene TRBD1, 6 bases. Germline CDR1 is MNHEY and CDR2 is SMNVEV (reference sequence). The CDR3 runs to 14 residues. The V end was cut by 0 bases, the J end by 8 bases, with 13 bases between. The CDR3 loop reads CASSLSAGARGYTF. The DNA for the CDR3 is TGTGCCAGCAGTTTATCCGCAGGGGCGAGGGGCTACACCTTC.

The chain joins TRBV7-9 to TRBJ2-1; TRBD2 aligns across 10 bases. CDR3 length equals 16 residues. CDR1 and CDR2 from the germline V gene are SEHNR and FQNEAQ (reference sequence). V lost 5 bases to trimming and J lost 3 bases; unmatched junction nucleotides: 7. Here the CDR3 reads CASSPWASGGYNEQFF. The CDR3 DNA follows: TGTGCCAGCAGCCCCTGGGCTAGCGGGGGCTACAATGAGCAGTTCTTC.

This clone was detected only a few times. The CDR3 is CASSLGGTGNGYTF. In nucleotides, the CDR3 is TGTGCCAGCAGCTTAGGTGGGACAGGGAATGGCTACACCTTC. The rearrangement uses TRBV7-9 and TRBJ1-2; TRBD1 aligns across 9 bases. Looked up from germline, CDR1 is SEHNR and CDR2 is FQNEAQ (reference sequence). Trimming removed 1 base from V and 6 bases from J; junction bases left unmatched: 3. The CDR3 extends over 14 amino acids.

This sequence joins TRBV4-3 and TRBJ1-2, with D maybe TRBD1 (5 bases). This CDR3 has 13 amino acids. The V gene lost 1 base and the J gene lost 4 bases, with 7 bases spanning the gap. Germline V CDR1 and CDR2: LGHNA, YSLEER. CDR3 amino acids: CASSQGQPYGYTF. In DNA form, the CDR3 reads TGCGCCAGCAGCCAAGGACAGCCCTATGGCTACACCTTC.

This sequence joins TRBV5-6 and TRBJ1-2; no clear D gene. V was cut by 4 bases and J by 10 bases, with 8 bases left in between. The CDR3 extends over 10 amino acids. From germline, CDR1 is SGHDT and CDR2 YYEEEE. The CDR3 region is CASSGGFYTF. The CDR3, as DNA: TGTGCCAGCAGCGGAGGGTTCTACACCTTC.

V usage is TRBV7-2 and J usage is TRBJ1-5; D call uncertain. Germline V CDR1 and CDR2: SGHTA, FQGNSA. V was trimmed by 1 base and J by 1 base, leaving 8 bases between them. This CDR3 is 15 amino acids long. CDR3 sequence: CASSLDTVSNQPQHF. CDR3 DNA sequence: TGTGCCAGCAGCTTAGACACGGTGAGCAATCAGCCCCAGCATTTT.